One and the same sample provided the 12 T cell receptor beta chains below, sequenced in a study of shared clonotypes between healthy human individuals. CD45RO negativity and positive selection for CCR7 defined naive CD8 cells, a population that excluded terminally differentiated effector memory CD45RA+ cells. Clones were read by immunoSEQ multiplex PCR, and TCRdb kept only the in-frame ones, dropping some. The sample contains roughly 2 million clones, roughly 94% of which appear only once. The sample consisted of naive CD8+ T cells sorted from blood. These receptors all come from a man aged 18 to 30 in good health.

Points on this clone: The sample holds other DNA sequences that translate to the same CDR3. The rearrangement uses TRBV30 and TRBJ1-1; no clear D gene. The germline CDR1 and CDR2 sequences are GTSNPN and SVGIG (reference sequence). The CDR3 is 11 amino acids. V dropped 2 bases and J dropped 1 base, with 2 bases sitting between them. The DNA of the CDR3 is TGTGCCTGGAGTAGGAACACTGAAGCTTTCTTT. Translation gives CAWSRNTEAFF.

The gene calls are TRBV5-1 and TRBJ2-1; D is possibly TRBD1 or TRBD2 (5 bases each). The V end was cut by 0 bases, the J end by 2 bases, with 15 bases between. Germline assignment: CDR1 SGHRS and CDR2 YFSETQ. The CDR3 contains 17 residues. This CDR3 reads CASSLAPFEGTYNEQFF. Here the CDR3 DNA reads TGCGCCAGCAGCTTGGCCCCGTTCGAGGGGACCTACAATGAGCAGTTCTTC. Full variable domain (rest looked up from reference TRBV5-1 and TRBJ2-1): KAGVTQTPRYLIKTRGQQVTLSCSPISGHRSVSWYQQTPGQGLQFLFEYFSETQRNKGNFPGRFSGRQFSNSRSEMNVSTLELGDSALYLCASSLAPFEGTYNEQFFGPGTRLTVL.

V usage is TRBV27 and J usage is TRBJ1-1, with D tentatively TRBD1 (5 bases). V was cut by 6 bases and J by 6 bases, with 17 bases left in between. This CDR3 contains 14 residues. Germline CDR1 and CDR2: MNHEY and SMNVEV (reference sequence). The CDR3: CASSPLGDPAEAFF. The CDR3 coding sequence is TGTGCCAGCAGCCCCCTGGGGGACCCCGCTGAAGCTTTCTTT.

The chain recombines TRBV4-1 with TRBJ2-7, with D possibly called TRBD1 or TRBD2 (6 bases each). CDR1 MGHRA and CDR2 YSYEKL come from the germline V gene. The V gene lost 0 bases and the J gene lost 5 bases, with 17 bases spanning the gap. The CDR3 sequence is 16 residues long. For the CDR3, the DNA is TGCGCCAGCAGCCAAGAAGGGCCGCCGGGGGCGGACGAGCAGTACTTC. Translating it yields CASSQEGPPGADEQYF.

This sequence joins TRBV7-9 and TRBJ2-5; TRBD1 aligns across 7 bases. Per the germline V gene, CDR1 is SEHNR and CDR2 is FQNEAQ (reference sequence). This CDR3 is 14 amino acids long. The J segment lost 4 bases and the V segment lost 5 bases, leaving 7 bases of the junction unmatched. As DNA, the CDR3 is TGTGCCAGCAGCAGCCACAGGGGCGTAGAGACCCAGTACTTC. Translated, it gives CASSSHRGVETQYF.

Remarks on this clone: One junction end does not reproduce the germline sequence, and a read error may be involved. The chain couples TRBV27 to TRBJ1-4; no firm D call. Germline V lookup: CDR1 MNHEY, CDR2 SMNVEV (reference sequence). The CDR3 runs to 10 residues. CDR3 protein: CATSSRVFIF. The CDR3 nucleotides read TGTGCCACCAGCTCCCGGGTCTTTATTTTT. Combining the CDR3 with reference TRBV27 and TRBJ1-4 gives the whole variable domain EAQVTQNPRYLITVTGKKLTVTCSQNMNHEYMSWYRQDPGLGLRQIYYSMNVEVTDKGDVPEGYKVSRKEKRNFPLILESPSPNQTSLYFCATSSRVFIFGSGTQLSVL.

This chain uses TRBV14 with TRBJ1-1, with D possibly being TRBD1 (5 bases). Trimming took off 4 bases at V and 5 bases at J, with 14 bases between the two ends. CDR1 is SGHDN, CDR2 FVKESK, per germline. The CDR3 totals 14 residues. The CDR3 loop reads CASSPTWEGTEAFF. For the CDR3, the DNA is TGTGCCAGCAGCCCCACATGGGAGGGGACTGAAGCTTTCTTT.

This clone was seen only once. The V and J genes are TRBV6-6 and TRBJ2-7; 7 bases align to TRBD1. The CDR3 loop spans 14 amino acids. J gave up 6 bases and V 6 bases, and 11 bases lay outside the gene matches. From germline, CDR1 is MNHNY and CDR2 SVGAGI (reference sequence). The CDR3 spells CASSLTGSGFEQYF. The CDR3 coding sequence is TGTGCCAGCAGCCTGACAGGGTCCGGCTTCGAGCAGTACTTC.

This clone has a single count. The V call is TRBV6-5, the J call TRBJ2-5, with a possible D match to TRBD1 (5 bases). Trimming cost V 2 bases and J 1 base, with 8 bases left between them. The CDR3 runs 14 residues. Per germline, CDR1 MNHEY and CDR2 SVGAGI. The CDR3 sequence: CASSYDSLQETQYF. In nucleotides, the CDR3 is TGTGCCAGCAGTTACGACAGTCTCCAAGAGACCCAGTACTTC.

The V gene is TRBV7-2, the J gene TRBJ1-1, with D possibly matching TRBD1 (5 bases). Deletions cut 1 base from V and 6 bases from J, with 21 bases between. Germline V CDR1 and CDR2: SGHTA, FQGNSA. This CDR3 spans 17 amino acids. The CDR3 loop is CASSLGRQGSRGSEAFF. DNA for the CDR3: TGTGCCAGCAGCTTAGGGAGGCAGGGCAGTCGTGGCTCTGAAGCTTTCTTT.

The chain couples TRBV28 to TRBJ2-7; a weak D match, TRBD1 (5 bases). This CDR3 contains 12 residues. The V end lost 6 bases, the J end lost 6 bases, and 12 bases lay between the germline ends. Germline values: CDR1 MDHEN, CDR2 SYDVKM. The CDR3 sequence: CASSFEGVEQYF. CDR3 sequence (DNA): TGTGCCAGCAGCTTCGAAGGGGTCGAGCAGTACTTC.

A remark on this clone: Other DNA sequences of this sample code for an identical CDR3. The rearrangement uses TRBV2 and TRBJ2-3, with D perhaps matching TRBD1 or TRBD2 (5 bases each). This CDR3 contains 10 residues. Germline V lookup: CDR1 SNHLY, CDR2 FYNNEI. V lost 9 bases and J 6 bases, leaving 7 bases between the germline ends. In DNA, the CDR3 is TGTGCCAGTGAGGGGGATACGCAGTATTTT. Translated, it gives CASEGDTQYF. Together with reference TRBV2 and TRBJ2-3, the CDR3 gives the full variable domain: EPEVTQTPSHQVTQMGQEVILRCVPISNHLYFYWYRQILGQKVEFLVSFYNNEISEKSEIFDDQFSVERPDGSNFTLKIRSTKLEDSAMYFCASEGDTQYFGPGTRLTVL.